What follows describes a single T cell receptor (beta chain). Its antigen is not known. This sample is drawn from a study of monozygotic twins with cystic fibrosis. Study in general: Approximately 2.8 micrograms of fragmented DNA underwent about 15 PCR cycles for library preparation. Study observations and caveats: In 13 of 16 pairs, V gene usage was closest to the co-twin's.

Clones were read by immunoSEQ multiplex PCR, and TCRdb kept only the in-frame ones, dropping some. The data hold under 20,000 clones, with approximately 96% observed a single time. The germline gives CDR1 MNHNS, CDR2 SASEGT. Deletions cut 7 bases from V and 6 bases from J, with 21 bases between. The CDR3 contains 15 residues. This rearrangement joins TRBV6-1 to TRBJ1-1; D gene uncertain. Sequenced sample: blood. This sequence was found in a woman aged 30 to 39 with cystic fibrosis. The CDR3 DNA sequence: TGTGCCAGCACAAGAAACAGCCAGCCGGGAGCTGAAGCTTTCTTT. This codes for CASTRNSQPGAEAFF.